The entry that follows covers one T cell receptor (beta chain) sequence. The sample originates from a study of shared clonotypes between healthy human individuals. Clones were read by immunoSEQ multiplex PCR, and TCRdb kept only the in-frame ones, dropping some. This table has around 980,000 clones, around 78% appearing once. The CDR3 runs to 12 residues. Trimming removed 6 bases at V and 5 bases at J, with 9 bases between. The germline gives CDR1 SGHVS, CDR2 FQNEAQ. Source material: memory CD4+ T cells from PBMCs. Subset denoted: CD45RA-negative fraction. The chain combines TRBV7-8 with TRBJ2-3; D is unresolved. This TCR was recovered from a man aged 18 to 29 in good health. Some clones in this sample may be carry-over from other donors' samples. In DNA form, the CDR3 reads TGTGCCAGCAGTCGGAGTGGAGATACGCAGTATTTT. Translating gives CASSRSGDTQYF.